These 32 T cell receptor beta chains were all obtained from the same sample, sequenced in a study of CD8+ T cells in alopecia areata (dated by TCRdb to the late 2010s). The library was prepared using the immunoSEQ multiplex PCR assay. For TCR sequencing, RNA was extracted from every sample and reverse transcribed into cDNA to serve as template. The table comes from immuneACCESS by way of TCRdb, which keeps in-frame sequences with V and J called. Part of the clones is missing from these tables; in studies checked, under half for an unresolved V gene and the rest for unknown reasons. This sample comprises some 200,000 clones, about 61% of them detected only once. 4.5% to 6% of the sample is in the top ten clones. The sample taken for sequencing was CD8+ T cells sorted from blood. Receptors originate from a human donor in good health.

This clone was counted a few times. CDR3 residues: CSVVGGTSNTGELFF. The CDR3 DNA follows: TGCAGCGTTGTTGGCGGGACATCGAACACCGGGGAGCTGTTTTTT. This sequence joins TRBV29-1 and TRBJ2-2, with D perhaps given as TRBD1 or TRBD2 (6 bases each). The CDR3 is made up of 15 amino acids. With 4 bases removed from V and 0 bases from J, the gap between germline ends came to 12 bases. CDR1 SQVTM and CDR2 ANQGSEA come from the germline V gene.

The chain combines TRBV4-1 with TRBJ1-2, with 7 bases matching TRBD1. The CDR3 runs to 15 residues. V lost 2 bases to trimming and J lost 8 bases; unmatched junction nucleotides: 11. The V gene's germline CDR1 is MGHRA and CDR2 YSYEKL. CDR3 nucleotide sequence: TGCGCCAGCAGCCAACCGGGACAGTCGGAAAGGGGCTACACCTTC. This sequence encodes CASSQPGQSERGYTF.

There are a few counts of this clone. The gene calls are TRBV13 and TRBJ2-7, with TRBD1 identical over 9 bases. CDR3 size: 15 residues. V dropped 5 bases and J dropped 4; count of bases not matched to a gene: 9. Germline V lookup: CDR1 PRHDT, CDR2 FYEKMQ (reference sequence). In nucleotides, the CDR3 is TGTGCCAGCAGCACTCCCGGGACAGGGCCTTACGAGCAGTACTTC. It codes for CASSTPGTGPYEQYF. The entire variable domain, with the rest obtained from reference TRBV13 and TRBJ2-7, is as follows: AAGVIQSPRHLIKEKRETATLKCYPIPRHDTVYWYQQGPGQDPQFLISFYEKMQSDKGSIPDRFSAQQFSDYHSELNMSSLELGDSALYFCASSTPGTGPYEQYFGPGTRLTVT.

This clone came up a few times. This chain uses TRBV29-1 with TRBJ1-1; D is unresolved. V lost 4 bases and J lost 2, with 8 bases in between. Germline CDR1 reads SQVTM; CDR2 reads ANQGSEA. CDR3 length: 12 amino acids. CDR3 region: CSVVVGNTEAFF. CDR3 nucleotide sequence: TGCAGCGTTGTAGTAGGAAACACTGAAGCTTTCTTT. Supplemented by reference TRBV29-1 and TRBJ1-1, the full variable domain reads SAVISQKPSRDICQRGTSLTIQCQVDSQVTMMFWYRQQPGQSLTLIATANQGSEATYESGFVIDKFPISRPNLTFSTLTVSNMSPEDSSIYLCSVVVGNTEAFFGQGTRLTVV.

The chain has TRBV5-4 and TRBJ2-5; D might be TRBD1 (6 bases). The DNA end is more similar to TRBJ2-7, so the J call may be wrong. The CDR3 has 13 amino acids. Germline lookup yields CDR1 SGHNT and CDR2 YYREEE (reference sequence). CDR3 amino acids: CASGHGTHYEQYF. The CDR3 coding sequence is TGTGCCAGCGGCCACGGGACACACTACGAGCAGTACTTC.

This sequence joins TRBV7-9 and TRBJ1-5, with D unresolved. This CDR3 is 14 amino acids long. The germline V gene encodes CDR1 SEHNR and CDR2 FQNEAQ (reference sequence). The V and J ends lost 2 bases and 2 bases respectively, with 7 bases between them. The CDR3 sequence is CASSLSGGNQPQHF. DNA of the CDR3: TGTGCCAGCAGCTTAAGCGGGGGCAATCAGCCCCAGCATTTT.

V and J are TRBV5-1 and TRBJ1-1; D uncertain. V was trimmed by 3 bases and J by 1 base, leaving 4 bases between them. This CDR3 region has 12 residues. Germline V gene sequence: CDR1 SGHRS, CDR2 YFSETQ. The CDR3 reads CASSSTNTEAFF. The CDR3 coding sequence is TGCGCCAGCAGCTCGACGAACACTGAAGCTTTCTTT.

This chain uses TRBV15 with TRBJ2-3; D unresolved. V was shortened by 1 base and J by 1 base, with 9 bases between the two germline ends. Germline CDR1 is LNHNV and CDR2 is YYDKDF (reference sequence). The CDR3 spans 15 residues. CDR3 sequence (DNA): TGTGCCACCAGCAGAGGTGGGTCCGGCACAGATACGCAGTATTTT. Protein product: CATSRGGSGTDTQYF.

CDR3 nucleotide sequence: TGCAGCGTAGAGACAGGGGGTAACTATGGCTACACCTTC. Protein product: CSVETGGNYGYTF. The chain has TRBV29-1 and TRBJ1-2; 9 bases map to TRBD1. V shed 6 bases, J shed 1 base, and the junction held 3 bases outside the gene matches. The CDR3 length is 13 residues. In germline, CDR1 is SQVTM, CDR2 ANQGSEA. The complete variable domain, with remaining parts taken from reference TRBV29-1 and TRBJ1-2, reads SAVISQKPSRDICQRGTSLTIQCQVDSQVTMMFWYRQQPGQSLTLIATANQGSEATYESGFVIDKFPISRPNLTFSTLTVSNMSPEDSSIYLCSVETGGNYGYTFGSGTRLTVV.

This clone has a handful of counts. The gene calls are TRBV7-9 and TRBJ1-1; TRBD1 agrees at 12 bases. V gave up 3 bases and J gave up 5 bases; unmatched junction bases: 7. Germline V lookup: CDR1 SEHNR, CDR2 FQNEAQ (reference sequence). The CDR3 is made up of 16 amino acids. The CDR3 nucleotides are TGTGCCAGCAGCTTGGGACAGGGGGCAAGTGGGACTGAAGCTTTCTTT. This codes for CASSLGQGASGTEAFF.

The rearrangement joins TRBV29-1 to TRBJ1-2, with D hard to call. Germline assignment: CDR1 SQVTM and CDR2 ANQGSEA. Trimming pared 0 bases from V and 4 bases from J, leaving 9 bases between. This CDR3 has 13 amino acids. The CDR3 nucleotides are TGCAGCGTTGAAGACGGAGGACCCTATGGCTACACCTTC. The encoded protein is CSVEDGGPYGYTF.

Only a few counts were recorded for this clone. The rearrangement uses TRBV7-9 and TRBJ2-5, with D perhaps TRBD2 (5 bases). CDR1 and CDR2 (germline): SEHNR, FQNEAQ (reference sequence). CDR3 size: 12 residues. V was shortened by 5 bases and J by 5 bases, with 9 bases between the two germline ends. The CDR3 nucleotides are TGTGCCAGCAGCGGACTCGGGGAGACCCAGTACTTC. Amino acid sequence: CASSGLGETQYF.

This chain joins TRBV29-1 and TRBJ1-5, with TRBD1 matching over 8 bases. V was clipped by 5 bases and J by 6 bases; unmatched bases: 9. The CDR3 is 14 residues long. Germline V CDR1 and CDR2: SQVTM, ANQGSEA. The CDR3 nucleotides read TGCAGCGTTCTCTCGGACAGGGAAGGTCAGCCCCAGCATTTT. This encodes CSVLSDREGQPQHF.

The chain uses TRBV5-1 and TRBJ1-1; 9 bases are shared with TRBD1. Losses at the gene ends were 3 bases for V and 0 bases for J; bases not matched to a gene: 9. The CDR3 loop spans 17 amino acids. CDR1 SGHRS and CDR2 YFSETQ come from the germline V gene. Here the CDR3 reads CASSYNPGQGLNTEAFF. In DNA form, the CDR3 reads TGCGCCAGCAGCTATAACCCGGGACAGGGCCTGAACACTGAAGCTTTCTTT.

The sample holds a few counts of this clone. This chain joins TRBV4-1 and TRBJ1-2; D is uncertain. The germline V and J ends were trimmed by 4 bases and 0 bases, with 15 bases remaining between them. CDR1 and CDR2 (germline): MGHRA, YSYEKL. This CDR3 has 16 amino acids. This chain's CDR3 is CASSLRTSSSNYGYTF. CDR3 bases: TGCGCCAGCAGCCTTCGGACGAGTTCCTCTAACTATGGCTACACCTTC.

The genes are TRBV7-9 and TRBJ1-5; 10 positions agree with TRBD1. Germline values: CDR1 SEHNR, CDR2 FQNEAQ (reference sequence). V lost 6 bases to trimming and J lost 0 bases; unmatched junction nucleotides: 11. The CDR3 is 18 residues long. The CDR3 DNA is TGTGCCAGCAGTTCCGACAGGGGGCGGGGGTATAGCAATCAGCCCCAGCATTTT. Its translation: CASSSDRGRGYSNQPQHF.

The chain links TRBV23-1 to TRBJ2-4, with 12 positions matching TRBD2. TRBV23-1 is an ORF; its function is uncertain. The CDR3 totals 18 residues. The V gene end was trimmed by 4 bases and the J gene end by 3 bases; junction bases not matched to a gene: 10. CDR3 DNA: TGCGCCAGCAGTCCCTGGGGGCGACTAGCGGGGGTCAAAAACATTCAGTACTTC. Protein: CASSPWGRLAGVKNIQYF.

Remarks on this clone: Other DNA sequences in the sample encode the same CDR3. The rearrangement joins TRBV10-2 to TRBJ2-5, with D hard to call. This CDR3 has 10 amino acids. With 6 bases removed from V and 5 bases from J, the gap between germline ends came to 4 bases. The germline gives CDR1 WSHSY, CDR2 SAAADI. CDR3 protein: CASRGETQYF. The CDR3 coding sequence is TGCGCCAGCAGGGGGGAGACCCAGTACTTC.

This clone was observed a single time. CDR3 bases: TGTGCCAGCAGCCTGACACTTCTGAACACTGAAGCTTTCTTT. This encodes CASSLTLLNTEAFF. The gene calls are TRBV13 and TRBJ1-1; D is unclear. The ends were cut back, 5 bases at V and 0 bases at J, with 10 bases in the middle. Germline assignment: CDR1 PRHDT and CDR2 FYEKMQ (reference sequence). The CDR3 runs to 14 residues.

The genes are TRBV4-1 and TRBJ1-2; D possibly corresponds to TRBD1 (5 bases). This CDR3 region has 16 residues. Trimming took 0 bases from V and 4 from J, leaving 15 bases between them. CDR1 and CDR2 from the germline V gene are MGHRA and YSYEKL. CDR3: CASSQDPMEGLYGYTF. In DNA, the CDR3 is TGCGCCAGCAGCCAAGACCCAATGGAGGGACTCTATGGCTACACCTTC.

This clone was seen only a few times. J is TRBJ2-1 and V is TRBV11-2, with 10 bases identical to TRBD2. This CDR3 comprises 15 residues. Looked up from germline, CDR1 is SGHAT and CDR2 is FQNNGV. V shed 2 bases, J shed 6 bases, and the junction held 4 bases outside the gene matches. CDR3 loop: CASSLPSGGGNEQFF. The DNA for the CDR3 is TGTGCCAGCAGCTTACCCAGCGGGGGGGGCAATGAGCAGTTCTTC. Filled out from reference TRBV11-2 and TRBJ2-1, the complete variable domain reads EAGVAQSPRYKIIEKRQSVAFWCNPISGHATLYWYQQILGQGPKLLIQFQNNGVVDDSQLPKDRFSAERLKGVDSTLKIQPAKLEDSAVYLCASSLPSGGGNEQFFGPGTRLTVL.

This clone was counted between two and nine times. The same CDR3 is also encoded by other DNA sequences in this sample. This rearrangement joins TRBV9 to TRBJ2-7; 10 positions match TRBD1. Germline CDR1 and CDR2: SGDLS and YYNGEE. V lost 3 bases and J lost 2; bases outside the gene matches: 5. The CDR3 contains 15 residues. The CDR3 DNA follows: TGTGCCAGCAGCGGTGGGACAGGGGAGACCTACGAGCAGTACTTC. It yields the protein CASSGGTGETYEQYF.

This clone has just a few counts. The chain employs TRBV6-6 and TRBJ1-4; no reliable D call. The V gene lost 2 bases and the J gene lost 0 bases, with 4 bases spanning the gap. Germline V gene sequence: CDR1 MNHNY, CDR2 SVGAGI (reference sequence). CDR3 length: 14 residues. This chain's CDR3 is CASSYEATNEKLFF. The DNA of the CDR3 is TGTGCCAGCAGTTACGAGGCAACTAATGAAAAACTGTTTTTT.

The CDR3 loop is CATSRDRGTSYEQYF. The CDR3 DNA reads as TGTGCCACCAGCAGAGATCGGGGGACTTCCTACGAGCAGTACTTC. V gene TRBV15 combines with J gene TRBJ2-7, with D possibly matching TRBD2 (6 bases). The CDR3 extends over 15 amino acids. Germline V gives CDR1 LNHNV, CDR2 YYDKDF (reference sequence). Trimming stripped 0 bases from V and 1 base from J, with 10 bases between.

This clone was seen only a few times. The V gene is TRBV29-1, the J gene TRBJ1-1; D uncertain. There are 11 residues in the CDR3. Per germline, CDR1 SQVTM and CDR2 ANQGSEA. V was trimmed by 6 bases and J by 1 base, leaving 6 bases between them. CDR3 bases: TGCAGCGTGAGTACGAACACTGAAGCTTTCTTT. Protein sequence: CSVSTNTEAFF.

This clone appeared a few times. J is TRBJ2-7 and V is TRBV19; the match to TRBD2 covers 10 bases. This CDR3 has 14 residues. The germline CDR1 and CDR2 sequences are LNHDA and SQIVND (reference sequence). V lost 5 bases, J lost 2 bases, and 3 bases stayed unmatched. CDR3: CASSPSGGTYEQYF. CDR3 in DNA: TGTGCCAGTAGTCCTAGCGGGGGTACCTACGAGCAGTACTTC.

This clone was found a few times. This rearrangement joins TRBV29-1 to TRBJ2-7; 7 nucleotides agree with TRBD1. This CDR3 is built from 15 residues. J was trimmed by 3 bases and V by 4 bases; bases with no gene match: 12. Germline V gene sequence: CDR1 SQVTM, CDR2 ANQGSEA. This CDR3 reads CSVGGQPNRFYEQYF. For the CDR3, the DNA is TGCAGCGTTGGGGGACAGCCGAACCGGTTCTACGAGCAGTACTTC.

The V call is TRBV5-6, the J call TRBJ1-4; no clear D gene. V dropped 0 bases and J dropped 10 bases, with 7 bases sitting between them. This CDR3 is built from 12 residues. CDR1 is SGHDT and CDR2 is YYEEEE in the germline V gene. The CDR3 loop is CASSLGDGKLFF. The CDR3 DNA sequence: TGTGCCAGCAGCTTGGGGGATGGAAAACTGTTTTTT.

The rearrangement uses TRBV27 and TRBJ1-1; D is ambiguous. Trimming left V 2 bases short and J 5 bases short, with 9 bases between. The germline V gene encodes CDR1 MNHEY and CDR2 SMNVEV (reference sequence). This CDR3 has 13 amino acids. Here the CDR3 reads CASSLVVGTEAFF. CDR3 in DNA: TGTGCCAGCAGTTTAGTAGTGGGGACTGAAGCTTTCTTT.

The gene calls are TRBV6-5 and TRBJ1-4; D remains unclear. CDR1 is MNHEY, CDR2 SVGAGI, per germline. V was trimmed by 7 bases and J by 8 bases, leaving 20 bases between them. The CDR3 consists of 15 residues. The CDR3 is CASTRYSAVGEKLFF. In nucleotides, the CDR3 is TGTGCCAGCACCCGCTACTCGGCAGTAGGAGAAAAACTGTTTTTT.

The rearrangement joins TRBV29-1 to TRBJ2-1, with D perhaps TRBD1 or TRBD2 (5 bases each). The V end was cut by 8 bases, the J end by 5 bases, with 16 bases between. The CDR3 spans 13 residues. Germline V CDR1 and CDR2: SQVTM, ANQGSEA. The DNA of the CDR3 is TGCAGCCGCCCGGGACGGAACAACAATGAGCAGTTCTTC. Its protein is CSRPGRNNNEQFF.

J is TRBJ2-3 and V is TRBV4-1; 9 bases map to TRBD1. Germline loops: CDR1 MGHRA, CDR2 YSYEKL. The trim removed 1 base at V and 8 bases at J, leaving 7 bases unmatched. This CDR3 contains 15 residues. The CDR3 nucleotides are TGCGCCAGCAGCCAAGCGGGACAGGGAATTCGTACGCAGTATTTT. As protein: CASSQAGQGIRTQYF.